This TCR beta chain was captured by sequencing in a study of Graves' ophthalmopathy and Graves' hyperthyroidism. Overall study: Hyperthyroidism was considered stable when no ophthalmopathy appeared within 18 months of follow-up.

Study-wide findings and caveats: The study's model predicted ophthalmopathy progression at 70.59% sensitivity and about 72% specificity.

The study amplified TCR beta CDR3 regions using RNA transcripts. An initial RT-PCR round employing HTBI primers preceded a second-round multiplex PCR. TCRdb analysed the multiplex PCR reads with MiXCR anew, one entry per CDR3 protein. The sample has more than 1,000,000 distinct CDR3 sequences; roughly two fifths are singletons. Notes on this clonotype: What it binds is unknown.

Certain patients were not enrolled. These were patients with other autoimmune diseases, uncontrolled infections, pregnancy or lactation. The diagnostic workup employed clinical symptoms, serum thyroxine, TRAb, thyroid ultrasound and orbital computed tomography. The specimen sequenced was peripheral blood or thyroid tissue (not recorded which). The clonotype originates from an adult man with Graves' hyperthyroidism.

The CDR3 spells CASSPRTGLGNTIYF. The CDR3 coding sequence is TGTGCCAGCAGTCCACGGACAGGGCTTGGAAACACCATATATTTT. The genes are TRBV12-3 or TRBV12-4 and TRBJ1-3, with 8 bases aligning to TRBD1. The CDR3 has 15 amino acids. Trimming removed 5 bases from V and 3 bases from J; junction bases left unmatched: 6.